These 29 T cell receptor beta chains came from one sample sequenced in a study of Graves' ophthalmopathy and Graves' hyperthyroidism. Amplified material comprised TCR beta CDR3 regions derived from RNA transcripts. RT-PCR with HTBI primers came first, then second-round multiplex PCR. TCRdb re-derived calls from the multiplex PCR reads in MiXCR, one entry per CDR3 protein. The sample contains hundreds of thousands of distinct CDR3 sequences, about 22% of which appear only once. What was sequenced was peripheral blood. These receptors all come from a woman in her 50s with Graves' ophthalmopathy.

The V and J genes are TRBV6-1 and TRBJ2-2; 14 positions match TRBD2. The CDR3 is made up of 15 amino acids. Germline CDR1 is MNHNS and CDR2 is SASEGT. V was pared by 7 bases and J by 5 bases, with 3 bases of the junction left unmatched. The CDR3 spells CASKTSGGATGELFF. The CDR3 coding sequence is TGTGCCAGCAAGACTAGCGGGGGGGCGACCGGGGAGCTGTTTTTT.

There are a few counts of this clonotype. V gene TRBV19 combines with J gene TRBJ1-2; 8 positions agree with TRBD1. Germline values: CDR1 LNHDA, CDR2 SQIVND (reference sequence). This CDR3 has 13 amino acids. J was trimmed by 1 base and V by 8 bases; bases with no gene match: 3. The CDR3 spells CASQGALNYGYTF. In DNA, the CDR3 is TGTGCCAGTCAGGGGGCGCTTAACTATGGCTACACCTTC.

The gene calls are TRBV5-6 and TRBJ2-5, with D perhaps matching TRBD2 (6 bases). The CDR3 spans 14 residues. CDR1 and CDR2 (germline): SGHDT, YYEEEE. V lost 1 base and J lost 1, with 8 bases in between. CDR3 in DNA: TGTGCCAGCAGCTTGTGGACTACCCAAGAGACCCAGTACTTC. This gives the protein CASSLWTTQETQYF.

This chain joins TRBV2 and TRBJ2-5; D perhaps matches TRBD2 (6 bases). CDR1 and CDR2 (germline): SNHLY, FYNNEI. The CDR3 runs 15 residues. Trimming took 3 bases from V and 6 from J, leaving 17 bases between them. The CDR3 bases are TGTGCCAGCAGTGATGGAGGGAGCGTTTGGAAGACCCAGTACTTC. Residues: CASSDGGSVWKTQYF.

This clonotype was found many times. This chain connects TRBV5-1 to TRBJ2-5, with TRBD1 as a possible D gene (6 bases). This CDR3 contains 16 residues. Germline V gene lookup returns CDR1 SGHRS and CDR2 YFSETQ. V shed 0 bases and J shed 5 bases, with 17 bases lying between them. The CDR3 sequence: CASSLDLGLGGETQYF. The CDR3 DNA sequence: TGCGCCAGCAGCTTGGACTTGGGGTTAGGGGGTGAGACCCAGTACTTC.

This clonotype has ten or more counts. This rearrangement joins TRBV6-5 to TRBJ1-6, with D perhaps matching TRBD1 (6 bases). Germline V gene lookup returns CDR1 MNHEY and CDR2 SVGAGI. The CDR3 runs 17 residues. V was shortened by 4 bases and J by 7 bases, with 20 bases between the two germline ends. CDR3 in amino acids: CASSSATTGHVNSPLHF. CDR3 DNA: TGTGCCAGCAGTTCGGCCACAACGGGACACGTCAATTCACCCCTCCACTTT.

Worth noting for this clonotype: One junction end does not reproduce the germline sequence, and a read error may be involved. V and J are TRBV7-3 and TRBJ1-1; possibly TRBD1 for D (6 bases). The CDR3 is made up of 14 amino acids. Germline-derived CDR1 and CDR2 are SGHTA and FQGTGA. The CDR3 spells CAGSFQGLNTEAFF. The CDR3 coding sequence is TGTGCCGGCAGCTTTCAGGGGCTTAACACTGAAGCTTTCTTT. Full variable domain (missing parts from reference TRBV7-3 and TRBJ1-1): GAGVSQTPSNKVTEKGKYVELRCDPISGHTALYWYRQSLGQGPEFLIYFQGTGAADDSGLPNDRFFAVRPEGSVSTLKIQRTERGDSAVYLCAGSFQGLNTEAFFGQGTRLTVV.

This clonotype occurred many times. The genes are TRBV20-1 and TRBJ2-2; D not resolved. Germline CDR1 reads DFQATT; CDR2 reads SNEGSKA (reference sequence). The CDR3 runs 15 residues. The V end was cut by 0 bases, the J end by 1 base, with 9 bases between. The CDR3 DNA reads TGCAGTGCTAGAGATAAGGGATTGAACACCGGGGAGCTGTTTTTT. As protein: CSARDKGLNTGELFF.

This sequence joins TRBV9 and TRBJ2-3, with 10 bases identical to TRBD1. The CDR3 is 15 residues long. The germline V gene encodes CDR1 SGDLS and CDR2 YYNGEE. V was clipped by 4 bases and J by 6 bases; unmatched bases: 8. CDR3 region: CASSPGDRGMDTQYF. Here the CDR3 DNA reads TGTGCCAGCAGCCCCGGGGACAGGGGCATGGATACGCAGTATTTT.

The sample holds many counts of this clonotype. J is TRBJ2-2 and V is TRBV12-3 or TRBV12-4; the match to TRBD1 covers 7 bases. Unmatched junction bases numbered 8, after V lost 6 bases and J lost 4 bases. CDR3 size: 15 residues. CDR3 nucleotide sequence: TGTGCCAGCAGCTGGGACAGACGAACCACCGGGGAGCTGTTTTTT. It specifies CASSWDRRTTGELFF.

The chain carries TRBV5-1 and TRBJ2-2; the match to TRBD1 covers 8 bases. J lost 4 bases, V lost 4 bases, and 3 bases had no gene match. Per germline, CDR1 SGHRS and CDR2 YFSETQ. This CDR3 is 14 amino acids long. The CDR3 DNA reads as TGCGCCAGCAGCAGGGGACAGGCCACCGGGGAGCTGTTTTTT. As protein: CASSRGQATGELFF. The whole variable domain, remainder taken from reference TRBV5-1 and TRBJ2-2, is KAGVTQTPRYLIKTRGQQVTLSCSPISGHRSVSWYQQTPGQGLQFLFEYFSETQRNKGNFPGRFSGRQFSNSRSEMNVSTLELGDSALYLCASSRGQATGELFFGEGSRLTVL.

This clonotype was seen many times. The chain is built from TRBV11-2 and TRBJ2-6; unclear D gene. Germline V gene lookup returns CDR1 SGHAT and CDR2 FQNNGV. Trimming took off 8 bases at V and 1 base at J, with 6 bases between the two ends. The CDR3 contains 13 residues. The DNA for the CDR3 is TGTGCCAGCGACTTATCTGGGGCCAACGTCCTGACTTTC. Its translation is CASDLSGANVLTF.

In this sample, this clonotype turned up many times. The chain links TRBV29-1 to TRBJ2-7, with 8 nucleotides matching TRBD1. The CDR3 is 13 residues long. Unmatched junction bases numbered 10, after V lost 5 bases and J lost 7 bases. The germline V gene has CDR1 SQVTM and CDR2 ANQGSEA. The CDR3 loop reads CSVNRQGAGEQYF. The DNA of the CDR3 is TGCAGCGTTAATAGGCAGGGGGCCGGTGAGCAGTACTTC.

This clonotype was recorded at least ten times. The chain has TRBV12-3 or TRBV12-4 and TRBJ1-2; D gene ambiguous. Deletions cut 1 base from V and 5 bases from J, with 8 bases between. There are 13 residues in the CDR3. The CDR3 bases are TGTGCCAGCAGTTTAGGGAGGGAATATGGCTACACCTTC. The encoded protein is CASSLGREYGYTF.

This clonotype has ten or more counts. The rearrangement links TRBV5-1 to TRBJ2-7; D gene uncertain. The CDR3 covers 14 residues. V was trimmed by 4 bases and J by 0 bases, leaving 11 bases between them. The germline gives CDR1 SGHRS, CDR2 YFSETQ. In DNA, the CDR3 is TGCGCCAGCAGCGACGTCTTCGGCTCCTACGAGCAGTACTTC. Protein sequence: CASSDVFGSYEQYF.

At least ten counts were recorded for this clonotype. The chain uses TRBV7-2 and TRBJ1-5; TRBD1 is a possible D gene (6 bases). The ends were cut back, 0 bases at V and 5 bases at J, with 11 bases in the middle. Germline CDR1 and CDR2: SGHTA and FQGNSA. The CDR3 loop spans 15 amino acids. CDR3 protein: CASSLAQGPYQPQHF. The CDR3 nucleotides read TGTGCCAGCAGCTTAGCGCAGGGGCCCTATCAGCCCCAGCATTTT.

The chain joins TRBV7-2 to TRBJ2-7; 15 bases map to TRBD2. V was clipped by 0 bases and J by 4 bases; unmatched bases: 7. CDR1 is SGHTA and CDR2 is FQGNSA in the germline V gene. The CDR3 extends over 18 amino acids. In nucleotides, the CDR3 is TGTGCCAGCAGCTTAGCTGGGACTAGCGGGAGGAGGGGGTACGAGCAGTACTTC. Amino acid sequence: CASSLAGTSGRRGYEQYF.

This clonotype was seen at least ten times. The chain has TRBV6-1 and TRBJ2-5; D remains unclear. CDR3 length: 11 residues. Per the germline V gene, CDR1 is MNHNS and CDR2 is SASEGT. The V end was cut by 6 bases, the J end by 2 bases, with 4 bases between. The DNA of the CDR3 is TGTGCCAGCAGGGGACAAGAGACCCAGTACTTC. Translated, it gives CASRGQETQYF.

This clonotype was seen ten or more times. CDR3 coding DNA: TGTGCCAGCGGTACTCGGACAGGGGCCTCCTACGAGCAGTACTTC. Its translation is CASGTRTGASYEQYF. The chain links TRBV7-6 to TRBJ2-7; 9 positions agree with TRBD1. CDR3 size: 15 residues. Germline-derived CDR1 and CDR2 are SGHVS and FNYEAQ. After removal of 8 bases from V and 0 bases from J, the junction contained 8 bases not matched to a gene.

In this sample, this clonotype turned up many times. This chain connects TRBV7-8 to TRBJ2-5, with D perhaps matching TRBD2 (6 bases). CDR3 length equals 15 residues. The V end lost 5 bases, the J end lost 2 bases, and 15 bases lay between the germline ends. Germline V gives CDR1 SGHVS, CDR2 FQNEAQ. The CDR3 region has the DNA TGTGCCAGCAGCCCGAGGGCTAGCGCGCAAGAGACCCAGTACTTC. Its protein is CASSPRASAQETQYF. Full variable domain (remainder filled in from reference TRBV7-8 and TRBJ2-5): GAGVSQSPRYKVAKRGQDVALRCDPISGHVSLFWYQQALGQGPEFLTYFQNEAQLDKSGLPSDRFFAERPEGSVSTLKIQRTQQEDSAVYLCASSPRASAQETQYFGPGTRLLVL.

The sample holds a few counts of this clonotype. J is TRBJ2-7 and V is TRBV3-1; perhaps D is TRBD1 or TRBD2 (6 bases each). This CDR3 is 15 amino acids long. Germline loops: CDR1 LGHDT, CDR2 YNNKEL (reference sequence). The ends were cut back, 5 bases at V and 3 bases at J, with 17 bases in the middle. The CDR3 region is CASSSSNEGGYEQYF. The CDR3 bases are TGTGCCAGCAGCTCCTCAAATGAGGGGGGCTACGAGCAGTACTTC.

This clonotype occurred many times. The chain carries TRBV24-1 and TRBJ1-1, with no clear D. CDR1 is KGHDR and CDR2 is SFDVKD in the germline V gene. CDR3 length equals 13 residues. Deletions cut 8 bases from V and 4 bases from J, with 13 bases between. The CDR3 DNA follows: TGTGCCACCATGGGAGGGATCGGCACTGAAGCTTTCTTT. Its translation is CATMGGIGTEAFF.

The chain links TRBV30 to TRBJ2-2; D may be TRBD2 (5 bases). Germline lookup yields CDR1 GTSNPN and CDR2 SVGIG (reference sequence). V was shortened by 3 bases and J by 6 bases, with 11 bases between the two germline ends. This CDR3 has 13 residues. CDR3: CAWRTLRAGELFF. The CDR3 DNA sequence: TGTGCCTGGAGGACCCTGAGGGCCGGGGAGCTGTTTTTT. The full variable domain, with the rest looked up from reference TRBV30 and TRBJ2-2, is SQTIHQWPATLVQPVGSPLSLECTVEGTSNPNLYWYRQAAGRGLQLLFYSVGIGQISSEVPQNLSASRPQDRQFILSSKKLLLSDSGFYLCAWRTLRAGELFFGEGSRLTVL.

In its sample, this clonotype was seen many times. J is TRBJ2-7 and V is TRBV6-1; 8 bases fit TRBD1. CDR1 is MNHNS and CDR2 is SASEGT in the germline V gene. V was pared by 7 bases and J by 7 bases, with 3 bases of the junction left unmatched. The CDR3 has 11 amino acids. The CDR3 DNA reads as TGTGCCAGCATTCAGGGGGCAGAGCAGTACTTC. Protein product: CASIQGAEQYF.

This clonotype showed up many times. CDR3 amino acids: CASSEWSGGYEQYF. CDR3 in DNA: TGTGCCAGCAGTGAATGGTCGGGGGGCTACGAGCAGTACTTC. The chain is built from TRBV25-1 and TRBJ2-7, with TRBD2 identical over 7 bases. In germline, CDR1 is MGHDK, CDR2 SYGVNS. With 1 base clipped from V and 3 bases from J, the junction kept 3 bases outside the gene matches. The CDR3 runs to 14 residues.

This clonotype appeared many times. Since no conserved phenylalanine or tryptophan closes the CDR3, a read error is the likely cause. The chain employs TRBV12-3 or TRBV12-4 and TRBJ2-7; TRBD2 aligns across 12 bases. The trim removed 7 bases at V and 4 bases at J, leaving 5 bases unmatched. This CDR3 is built from 14 residues. CDR3 protein: CASTRTSGDYEQYL. The CDR3, as DNA: TGTGCCAGCACAAGGACTAGCGGGGATTACGAGCAGTACCTC.

The rearrangement uses TRBV6-1 and TRBJ1-2, with 7 bases fitting TRBD1. Germline lookup yields CDR1 MNHNS and CDR2 SASEGT. V gave up 4 bases and J gave up 7 bases; unmatched junction bases: 12. CDR3 length: 15 amino acids. The CDR3 protein is CASSGQGLSPSGYTF. The DNA for the CDR3 is TGTGCCAGCAGTGGACAGGGCTTATCGCCCAGTGGCTACACCTTC.

This clonotype occurred many times. V usage is TRBV10-2 and J usage is TRBJ2-7; the match to TRBD2 covers 12 bases. The J segment lost 4 bases and the V segment lost 8 bases, leaving 12 bases of the junction unmatched. There are 16 residues in the CDR3. Germline V gene sequence: CDR1 WSHSY, CDR2 SAAADI. This CDR3 reads CASGRASGRARYEQYF. CDR3 sequence (DNA): TGCGCCAGCGGACGGGCTAGCGGGAGGGCTAGGTACGAGCAGTACTTC.

This clonotype occurred many times. The V call is TRBV28, the J call TRBJ2-4; 8 bases map to TRBD1. The CDR3 is made up of 17 amino acids. CDR1 MDHEN and CDR2 SYDVKM come from the germline V gene. Losses at the gene ends were 6 bases for V and 10 bases for J; bases not matched to a gene: 20. The CDR3 sequence is CASSQTTGALGMGIQYF. As DNA, the CDR3 is TGTGCCAGCAGCCAGACGACAGGGGCACTCGGGATGGGAATTCAGTACTTC.